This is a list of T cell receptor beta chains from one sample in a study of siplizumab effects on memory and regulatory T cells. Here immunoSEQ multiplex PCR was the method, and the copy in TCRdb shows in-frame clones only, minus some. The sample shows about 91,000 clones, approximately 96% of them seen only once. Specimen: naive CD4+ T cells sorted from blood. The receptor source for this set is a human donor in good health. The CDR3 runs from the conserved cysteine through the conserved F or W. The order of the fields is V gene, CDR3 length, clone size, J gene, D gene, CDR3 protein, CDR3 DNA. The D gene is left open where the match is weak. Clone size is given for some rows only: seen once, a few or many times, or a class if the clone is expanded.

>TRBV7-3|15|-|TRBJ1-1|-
CASSLMRASETEAFF
TGTGCCAGCAGCTTAATGAGAGCGTCGGAAACTGAAGCTTTCTTT
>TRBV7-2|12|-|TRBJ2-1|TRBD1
CASSRDRNEQFF
TGTGCCAGCAGCCGGGACAGGAATGAGCAGTTCTTC
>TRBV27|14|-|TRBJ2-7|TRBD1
CASRSLQGTYEQYF
TGTGCCAGCAGATCCTTACAGGGGACCTACGAGCAGTACTTC
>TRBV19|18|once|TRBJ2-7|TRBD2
CASSIGQGTTASSYEQYF
TGTGCCAGTAGTATAGGCCAAGGGACTACTGCTTCGTCCTACGAGCAGTACTTC
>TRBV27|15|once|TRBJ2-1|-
CASSLSGIPYNEQFF
TGTGCCAGCAGTTTATCAGGGATCCCCTACAATGAGCAGTTCTTC
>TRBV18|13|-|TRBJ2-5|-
CASSRGAGETQYF
TGTGCCAGCTCACGGGGGGCCGGAGAGACCCAGTACTTC
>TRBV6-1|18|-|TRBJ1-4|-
CASSARGAFWTTNEKLFF
TGTGCCAGCAGTGCCCGGGGCGCATTCTGGACGACTAATGAAAAACTGTTTTTT
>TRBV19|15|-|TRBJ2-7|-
CASSPKGDTGYEQYF
TGTGCCAGTAGTCCAAAAGGGGACACCGGTTACGAGCAGTACTTC
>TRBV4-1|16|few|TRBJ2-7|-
CASSQRGVGSYYEQYF
TGCGCCAGCAGCCAAAGGGGTGTGGGGTCATACTACGAGCAGTACTTC
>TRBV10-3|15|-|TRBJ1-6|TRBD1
CAISEGPGGAAPLHF
TGTGCCATCAGTGAGGGGCCAGGGGGGGCGGCACCCCTCCACTTT
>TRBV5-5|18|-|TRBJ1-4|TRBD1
CASSPRDRGRLTNEKLFF
TGTGCCAGCAGCCCCAGGGACAGGGGGCGACTTACTAATGAAAAACTGTTTTTT
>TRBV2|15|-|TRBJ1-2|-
CASIKEGQTNYGYTF
TGTGCCAGCATTAAAGAAGGACAGACTAACTATGGCTACACCTTC
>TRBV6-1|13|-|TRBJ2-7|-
CAGAYFPGGEQYF
TGTGCAGGCGCGTACTTCCCTGGGGGCGAGCAGTACTTC
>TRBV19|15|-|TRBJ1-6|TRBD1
CASSRQGGYNSPLHF
TGTGCCAGTAGTAGACAGGGGGGCTATAATTCACCCCTCCACTTT
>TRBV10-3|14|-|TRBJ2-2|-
CAISPGWEAGELFF
TGTGCCATCAGTCCTGGATGGGAAGCCGGGGAGCTGTTTTTT
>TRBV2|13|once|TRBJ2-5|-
CASMVAEQETQYF
TGTGCCAGCATGGTGGCAGAACAAGAGACCCAGTACTTC
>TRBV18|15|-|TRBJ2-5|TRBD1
CASSPTKGQAGTQYF
TGTGCCAGCTCACCAACGAAGGGACAGGCTGGTACCCAGTACTTC
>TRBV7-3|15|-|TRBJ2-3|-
CASSLLVQSTDTQYF
TGTGCCAGCAGCTTATTGGTACAGAGCACAGATACGCAGTATTTT
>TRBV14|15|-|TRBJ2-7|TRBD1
CASSQDRSTSYEQYF
TGTGCCAGCAGCCAGGACAGGTCAACCTCCTACGAGCAGTACTTC
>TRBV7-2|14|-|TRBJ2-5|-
CASSFIGRQETQYF
TGTGCCAGCAGCTTCATAGGGCGACAAGAGACCCAGTACTTC
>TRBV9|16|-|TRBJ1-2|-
CAGSVVAGQTSYGYTF
TGTGCCGGCAGCGTAGTTGCGGGACAAACAAGCTATGGCTACACCTTC
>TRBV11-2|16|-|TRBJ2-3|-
CASSLHSRMSTDTQYF
TGTGCCAGCAGCTTACACTCGCGGATGAGCACAGATACGCAGTATTTT
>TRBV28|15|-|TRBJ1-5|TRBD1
CASRTGQGGGQPQHF
TGTGCCAGCAGAACTGGACAGGGAGGAGGTCAGCCCCAGCATTTT
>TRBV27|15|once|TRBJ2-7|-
CASSLGQLYSYEQYF
TGTGCCAGCAGTTTAGGACAGCTTTACTCCTACGAGCAGTACTTC
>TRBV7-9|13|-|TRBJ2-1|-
CASSFTAAGEQFF
TGTGCCAGCAGCTTTACGGCGGCCGGTGAGCAGTTCTTC
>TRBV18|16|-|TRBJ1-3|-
CASSPPGAISGNTIYF
TGTGCCAGCTCACCACCTGGGGCAATCTCTGGAAACACCATATATTTT
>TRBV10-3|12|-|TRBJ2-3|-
CAISESVDTQYF
TGTGCCATCAGTGAGTCGGTAGATACGCAGTATTTT
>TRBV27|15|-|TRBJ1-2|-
CASSFPGRGARGYTF
TGTGCCAGCAGTTTCCCGGGGAGGGGGGCGCGGGGCTACACCTTC
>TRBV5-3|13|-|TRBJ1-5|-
CARSLVTRQPQHF
TGTGCCAGAAGCTTGGTTACCAGACAGCCCCAGCATTTT
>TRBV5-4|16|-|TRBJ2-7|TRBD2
CASSPPPAGKTNEQYF
TGTGCCAGCAGTCCCCCCCCAGCGGGGAAAACTAACGAGCAGTACTTC
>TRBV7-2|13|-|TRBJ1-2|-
CASSLGQSSGYTF
TGTGCCAGCAGCTTAGGACAGTCGTCTGGCTACACCTTC
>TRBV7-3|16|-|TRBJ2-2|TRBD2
CASSLMIAGDTGELFF
TGTGCCAGCAGCTTAATGATTGCGGGGGACACCGGGGAGCTGTTTTTT
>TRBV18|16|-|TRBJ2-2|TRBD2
CASSPQGGGNTGELFF
TGTGCCAGCTCACCACAAGGCGGGGGGAACACCGGGGAGCTGTTTTTT
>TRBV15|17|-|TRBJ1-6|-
CATSRPPSIFPNSPLHF
TGTGCCACCAGCAGACCCCCAAGTATCTTCCCGAATTCACCCCTCCACTTT
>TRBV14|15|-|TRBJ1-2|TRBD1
CASSQDGTGPYGYTF
TGTGCCAGCAGCCAAGATGGGACAGGGCCCTATGGCTACACCTTC
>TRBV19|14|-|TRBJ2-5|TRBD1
CASRTTGEWETQYF
TGTGCCAGTAGGACTACAGGGGAGTGGGAGACCCAGTACTTC
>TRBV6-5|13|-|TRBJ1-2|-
CASSSRGSYGYTF
TGTGCCAGCAGTTCTAGGGGGAGCTATGGCTACACCTTC
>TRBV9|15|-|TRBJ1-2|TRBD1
CASSAWDSLNYGYTF
TGTGCCAGCAGCGCATGGGACAGCTTAAACTATGGCTACACCTTC
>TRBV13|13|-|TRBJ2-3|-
CASSFDSTDTQYF
TGTGCCAGCAGCTTTGACAGCACAGATACGCAGTATTTT
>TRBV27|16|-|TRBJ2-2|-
CASSFFASYNTGELFF
TGTGCCAGCAGTTTTTTCGCCTCCTACAACACCGGGGAGCTGTTTTTT
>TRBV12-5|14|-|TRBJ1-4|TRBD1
CASGPGQVNEKLFF
TGTGCTAGTGGCCCGGGACAGGTTAATGAAAAACTGTTTTTT
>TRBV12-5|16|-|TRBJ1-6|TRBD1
CASGLGEPGQGLPLHF
TGTGCTAGTGGTTTGGGTGAACCGGGACAGGGATTACCCCTCCACTTT